These 3 T cell receptor beta chains came from one sample sequenced in a study of T cell responses to AZD1222 COVID-19 vaccine. Profiling relied on immunoSEQ multiplex PCR, and the TCRdb table lists in-frame clones only, not all of them. This sample has under 85,000 clones, with over 75% found just once. This material consisted of peripheral blood, taken 28 days after the second AZD1222 dose. These receptors originate from an adult who received the AZD1222 COVID-19 vaccine.

This rearrangement joins TRBV5-1 to TRBJ1-1; D might be TRBD1 (6 bases). V was shortened by 7 bases and J by 0 bases, with 13 bases between the two germline ends. This CDR3 is 14 amino acids long. Germline assignment: CDR1 SGHRS and CDR2 YFSETQ. CDR3 loop: CASAQRTVNTEAFF. CDR3 DNA: TGCGCCAGCGCCCAACGGACAGTGAACACTGAAGCTTTCTTT.

The chain uses TRBV27 and TRBJ2-7; TRBD1 agrees at 7 bases. The CDR3 is 14 amino acids. V lost 2 bases to trimming and J lost 3 bases; unmatched junction nucleotides: 4. Germline V gene lookup returns CDR1 MNHEY and CDR2 SMNVEV (reference sequence). CDR3 sequence (DNA): TGTGCCAGCAGTTTAGACAGGGCGATCTACGAGCAGTACTTC. Residues: CASSLDRAIYEQYF.

This sequence joins TRBV6-5 and TRBJ1-4; D is undetermined. CDR1 MNHEY and CDR2 SVGAGI come from the germline V gene. Trimming cost V 6 bases and J 7 bases, with 18 bases left between them. The CDR3 extends over 15 amino acids. As DNA, the CDR3 is TGTGCCAGCAGGTTGACCACCAGCCCTGGTGAAAAACTGTTTTTT. It yields the protein CASRLTTSPGEKLFF.